Following are 20 T cell receptor beta chains from one sample sequenced in a study of T cells in Graves' hyperthyroidism and ophthalmopathy (dated by TCRdb to between 2018 and 2020). The library was prepared using multiplex PCR. The sequencer was an Illumina HiSeq 2000. TCR beta CDR3 regions were amplified from RNA transcripts. The first round of RT-PCR for the TCR CDR3 was performed with the HTBI primer set and the Qiagen OneStep RT-PCR kit. The raw public data were reprocessed by TCRdb itself: fastp quality trimming at Q25, MiXCR clonotype calling, in-frame beta chains only. Every CDR3 protein is listed once, alongside the most common genes and DNA of its rows. This sample has roughly 170,000 distinct CDR3 sequences in its table, and approximately 15% of those were observed once. The ten largest clones add up to under 35% of the sample. The material sequenced was blood. Source of these receptors: a woman aged 45-59 years with Graves' hyperthyroidism.

This chain uses TRBV6-2 or TRBV6-3 with TRBJ2-3; maybe TRBD2 (5 bases). The V and J ends lost 6 bases and 0 bases respectively, with 19 bases between them. The CDR3 contains 17 residues. Germline lookup yields CDR1 MNHEY and CDR2 SVGEGT. The CDR3 nucleotides are TGTGCCAGCAGAAAAGCCCCGGCGGGTATAAGCACAGATACGCAGTATTTT. Protein product: CASRKAPAGISTDTQYF.

The sample holds many counts of this clonotype. This chain links TRBV9 with TRBJ1-2; D gene uncertain. Trimming removed 4 bases at V and 6 bases at J, with 16 bases between. There are 14 residues in the CDR3. Germline loops: CDR1 SGDLS, CDR2 YYNGEE. The CDR3 DNA is TGTGCCAGCAGCCGTTCGATGGGTGAAGATGGCTACACCTTC. Its protein product is CASSRSMGEDGYTF.

The chain links TRBV29-1 to TRBJ2-1; possible D gene TRBD2, 5 bases. The CDR3 is 15 residues long. Trimming took 0 bases from V and 1 from J, leaving 10 bases between them. Looked up from germline, CDR1 is SQVTM and CDR2 is ANQGSEA. CDR3 in DNA: TGCAGCGTTGAAGATGGAGGCGGGTCCTACAATGAGCAGTTCTTC. Translation: CSVEDGGGSYNEQFF.

The chain employs TRBV20-1 and TRBJ2-6; no definite D call. Trimming shortened V by 6 bases and J by 4 bases, and 19 bases separated the two germline ends. The CDR3 contains 16 residues. Germline loops: CDR1 DFQATT, CDR2 SNEGSKA (reference sequence). The CDR3, as DNA: TGCAGTGCCCGTGTAATTCTGGCACGGGGGGCCAACGTCCTGACTTTC. It codes for CSARVILARGANVLTF.

This clonotype occurred many times. V gene TRBV7-6 combines with J gene TRBJ2-7; possibly TRBD2 for D (6 bases). Trimming removed 6 bases from V and 4 bases from J, with 16 bases in between. The CDR3 has 14 amino acids. CDR1 is SGHVS, CDR2 FNYEAQ, per germline. The CDR3 reads CASRAQEGAYEQYF. In nucleotides, the CDR3 is TGTGCCAGCAGGGCACAGGAGGGAGCATACGAGCAGTACTTC.

This clonotype was picked up many times. The V gene is TRBV12-3 or TRBV12-4, the J gene TRBJ2-1; D not resolved. Trimming cost V 3 bases and J 0 bases, with 9 bases left between them. The CDR3 runs to 15 residues. The CDR3 spells CASSFRRSSYNEQFF. The CDR3 DNA reads TGTGCCAGCAGTTTCCGCAGGAGCTCCTACAATGAGCAGTTCTTC.

The chain combines TRBV29-1 with TRBJ1-5; D ambiguous. CDR1 is SQVTM and CDR2 is ANQGSEA in the germline V gene. This CDR3 contains 14 residues. The germline V and J ends were trimmed by 4 bases and 0 bases, with 10 bases remaining between them. CDR3 loop: CSVVLGVSNQPQHF. The CDR3 DNA reads as TGCAGCGTTGTACTCGGTGTTAGCAATCAGCCCCAGCATTTT.

The sample holds many counts of this clonotype. The chain carries TRBV14 and TRBJ1-1, with D uncertain. The germline V gene has CDR1 SGHDN and CDR2 FVKESK. V dropped 4 bases and J dropped 0 bases, with 12 bases sitting between them. The CDR3 extends over 15 amino acids. The CDR3 DNA reads TGTGCCAGCAGCCGACGAGGCACCCTGAACACTGAAGCTTTCTTT. Translated, it gives CASSRRGTLNTEAFF.

The table lists this clonotype with many counts. The rearrangement uses TRBV6-1 and TRBJ1-5; 10 nucleotides agree with TRBD1. There are 15 residues in the CDR3. Germline loops: CDR1 MNHNS, CDR2 SASEGT. Losses at the gene ends were 6 bases for V and 1 base for J; bases not matched to a gene: 3. CDR3 region: CASRQGQGSNQPQHF. In nucleotides, the CDR3 is TGTGCCAGCAGGCAGGGACAGGGGAGCAATCAGCCCCAGCATTTT.

This clonotype was picked up many times. This rearrangement joins TRBV12-3 or TRBV12-4 to TRBJ2-5; TRBD1 matches 8 bases. Unmatched junction bases numbered 8, after V lost 3 bases and J lost 5 bases. The CDR3 sequence is 15 residues long. The CDR3 region has the DNA TGTGCCAGCAGTTTCGGCAGGGGGCATGTGGAGACCCAGTACTTC. Translated, it gives CASSFGRGHVETQYF.

This clonotype was seen at least ten times. V gene TRBV25-1 combines with J gene TRBJ2-1; D perhaps matches TRBD2 (5 bases). The CDR3 contains 16 residues. Trimming removed 6 bases at V and 0 bases at J, with 15 bases between. Germline V gives CDR1 MGHDK, CDR2 SYGVNS. CDR3: CASRRVGGSSYNEQFF. The CDR3, as DNA: TGTGCCAGCAGGCGGGTCGGCGGTAGCTCCTACAATGAGCAGTTCTTC.

With respect to this clonotype: A much larger clone is a single base away; this may be a read error. The V call is TRBV6-2 or TRBV6-3, the J call TRBJ2-3; D call uncertain. The CDR3 sequence is 15 residues long. Trimming stripped 7 bases from V and 2 bases from J, with 16 bases between. CDR1 and CDR2 from the germline V gene are MNHEY and SVGEGT. The CDR3 loop reads CASKQLSPPTDTQYF. The CDR3, as DNA: TGTGCCAGCAAACAACTCAGTCCACCCACAGATACGCAGTATTTT.

This clonotype was recorded many times. This chain joins TRBV9 and TRBJ1-2; D unclear. In germline, CDR1 is SGDLS, CDR2 YYNGEE. The CDR3 totals 13 residues. Trimming left V 3 bases short and J 3 bases short, with 9 bases between. CDR3 sequence (DNA): TGTGCCAGCAGCGCAGACATCCACTATGGCTACACCTTC. Protein product: CASSADIHYGYTF. Full variable domain (outside the CDR3, taken from reference TRBV9 and TRBJ1-2): DSGVTQTPKHLITATGQRVTLRCSPRSGDLSVYWYQQSLDQGLQFLIQYYNGEERAKGNILERFSAQQFPDLHSELNLSSLELGDSALYFCASSADIHYGYTFGSGTRLTVV.

This clonotype was seen repeatedly, ten times or more. The rearrangement joins TRBV3-1 to TRBJ2-2; D uncertain. The germline V gene has CDR1 LGHDT and CDR2 YNNKEL (reference sequence). V gave up 3 bases and J gave up 1 base, with 12 bases separating them. CDR3 length: 16 amino acids. For the CDR3, the DNA is TGTGCCAGCAGCCATTTAGGAAGGCGGAACACCGGGGAGCTGTTTTTT. This sequence encodes CASSHLGRRNTGELFF.

The table lists this clonotype with many counts. The chain couples TRBV2 to TRBJ2-1; 13 positions match TRBD2. Trimming at V came to 4 bases and at J to 8 bases, leaving 5 bases not matched to a gene. Germline loops: CDR1 SNHLY, CDR2 FYNNEI. The CDR3 is made up of 15 amino acids. The CDR3 DNA reads TGTGCCAGCAGTGGGACTAGCGGGAGTGACCATGAGCAGTTCTTC. It yields the protein CASSGTSGSDHEQFF.

This clonotype was detected many times. V and J are TRBV19 and TRBJ1-2, with 8 bases identical to TRBD1. J lost 8 bases, V lost 5 bases, and 7 bases had no gene match. Per the germline V gene, CDR1 is LNHDA and CDR2 is SQIVND (reference sequence). The CDR3 is 13 residues long. The chain's CDR3 is CASSVGQGYGYTF. CDR3 nucleotides: TGTGCCAGTAGTGTTGGACAGGGTTACGGCTACACCTTC.

This clonotype was seen many times. The CDR3 reads CSASYRGLNQPQHF. The CDR3 DNA sequence: TGCAGTGCTAGCTACAGGGGACTGAATCAGCCCCAGCATTTT. The chain links TRBV20-1 to TRBJ1-5; TRBD1 matches at 7 bases. Germline assignment: CDR1 DFQATT and CDR2 SNEGSKA (reference sequence). V dropped 3 bases and J dropped 4; count of bases not matched to a gene: 6. This CDR3 region has 14 residues.

This chain connects TRBV19 to TRBJ1-2; no firm D call. The CDR3 covers 14 residues. With 6 bases removed from V and 7 bases from J, the gap between germline ends came to 18 bases. Germline V CDR1 and CDR2: LNHDA, SQIVND (reference sequence). Written as DNA, the CDR3 is TGTGCCAGTAGACCTATCACTCTTATACGTGGCTACACCTTC. Translated: CASRPITLIRGYTF.

This clonotype occurred many times. This chain uses TRBV6-1 with TRBJ1-5; D is unclear. V was shortened by 5 bases and J by 1 base, with 15 bases between the two germline ends. This CDR3 comprises 16 residues. From germline, CDR1 is MNHNS and CDR2 SASEGT. The DNA of the CDR3 is TGTGCCAGCAGTCTCCTGCGGCAGTCAAGCAATCAGCCCCAGCATTTT. Amino acids: CASSLLRQSSNQPQHF.

At least ten counts were recorded for this clonotype. V and J are TRBV20-1 and TRBJ1-5; tentative D call: TRBD1 (5 bases). The germline V gene has CDR1 DFQATT and CDR2 SNEGSKA (reference sequence). V lost 7 bases and J lost 6, with 13 bases in between. The length of the CDR3 is 12 residues. The CDR3 reads CSVELRGQPQHF. The DNA for the CDR3 is TGCAGTGTAGAGTTAAGGGGTCAGCCCCAGCATTTT.